Shown below are 21 T cell receptor beta chains from a single sample sequenced in a study of T cell repertoires in cytomegalovirus infection. These receptors' antigens are unknown. TCRdb used MiXCR to reprocess the reads, holding one entry per CDR3 protein. The repertoire has 200,000 to 250,000 distinct CDR3 sequences, approximately 40% of them found once; the top ten carry roughly three fifths. This sample comprised CD8+ T cells from cultured PBMCs, obtained from culture after CMV antigen stimulation. Receptor source: a human donor in good health (CMV status not recorded). Some clones in this sample may be carry-over from other donors' samples.

The chain has TRBV27 and TRBJ2-7, with 10 bases identical to TRBD2. In germline, CDR1 is MNHEY, CDR2 SMNVEV (reference sequence). The CDR3 runs to 14 residues. V gave up 7 bases and J gave up 7 bases; unmatched junction bases: 10. CDR3 region: CASTIAGGVGEQYF. The CDR3 DNA reads TGTGCCAGCACCATAGCGGGGGGAGTGGGTGAGCAGTACTTC.

The chain combines TRBV27 with TRBJ2-1; either TRBD1 or TRBD2 may supply D (5 bases each). V shed 7 bases and J shed 2 bases, with 12 bases lying between them. Germline CDR1 reads MNHEY; CDR2 reads SMNVEV (reference sequence). This CDR3 region has 14 residues. In DNA, the CDR3 is TGTGCCAGCACCCACCGGGGCCCCTACAATGAGCAGTTCTTC. Encoded protein: CASTHRGPYNEQFF.

The table lists this clonotype with many counts. The chain has TRBV10-3 and TRBJ2-7; 12 bases line up with TRBD2. Trimming took 2 bases from V and 4 from J; bases not matched to a gene: 12. The V gene's germline CDR1 is ENHRY and CDR2 SYGVKD. The CDR3 has 18 amino acids. The CDR3 region has the DNA TGTGCCATCAGTGAGGCTAGCGGGAGGGCCGATGGAAGATACGAGCAGTACTTC. It yields the protein CAISEASGRADGRYEQYF.

The CDR3 coding sequence is TGCAGTGCTAGATTTGGGGGCCATTGGGAGAGGACAGATACGCAGTATTTT. Amino acid sequence: CSARFGGHWERTDTQYF. The genes are TRBV20-1 and TRBJ2-3; a possible D gene is TRBD1 (6 bases). V was trimmed by 2 bases and J by 3 bases, leaving 21 bases between them. The CDR3 extends over 17 amino acids. Germline V gives CDR1 DFQATT, CDR2 SNEGSKA (reference sequence).

This sequence joins TRBV27 and TRBJ2-7; tentatively, D is TRBD1 (7 bases). The germline V and J ends were trimmed by 5 bases and 0 bases, with 29 bases remaining between them. CDR1 is MNHEY and CDR2 is SMNVEV in the germline V gene (reference sequence). The CDR3 is 20 amino acids. The CDR3 region is CASSPGTVNTGRELSYEQYF. In DNA form, the CDR3 reads TGTGCCAGCAGTCCCGGGACAGTCAATACCGGGCGGGAACTCTCCTACGAGCAGTACTTC.

This clonotype was counted between two and nine times. The chain uses TRBV12-3 or TRBV12-4 and TRBJ1-4; tentative D call: TRBD1 (6 bases). The CDR3 length is 16 residues. Trimming took off 2 bases at V and 6 bases at J, with 16 bases between the two ends. CDR3 bases: TGTGCCAGCAGTTTACTGTTGGGGGGCTCCGATGAAAAACTGTTTTTT. This encodes CASSLLLGGSDEKLFF.

This clonotype was detected ten times or more. The gene calls are TRBV7-8 and TRBJ1-1; maybe TRBD1 (6 bases). This CDR3 comprises 14 residues. The V end lost 4 bases, the J end lost 1 base, and 10 bases lay between the germline ends. Germline values: CDR1 SGHVS, CDR2 FQNEAQ. The CDR3 loop reads CASSSGQPNTEAFF. The CDR3 bases are TGTGCCAGCAGCTCCGGACAGCCGAACACTGAAGCTTTCTTT. The full variable domain, rest sourced from reference TRBV7-8 and TRBJ1-1, is GAGVSQSPRYKVAKRGQDVALRCDPISGHVSLFWYQQALGQGPEFLTYFQNEAQLDKSGLPSDRFFAERPEGSVSTLKIQRTQQEDSAVYLCASSSGQPNTEAFFGQGTRLTVV.

The V and J genes are TRBV27 and TRBJ2-7; 9 positions match TRBD2. V lost 7 bases, J lost 5 bases, and 12 bases stayed unmatched. CDR1 is MNHEY, CDR2 SMNVEV, per germline (reference sequence). The CDR3 has 15 amino acids. CDR3 residues: CASTHGAGGPHEQYF. The CDR3 DNA reads as TGTGCCAGCACCCATGGGGCGGGGGGGCCCCACGAGCAGTACTTC.

A note on this clonotype: One end of the junction does not line up with germline, which may come from a read error. The chain has TRBV27 and TRBJ2-1; possibly TRBD1 or TRBD2 for D (6 bases each). Looked up from germline, CDR1 is MNHEY and CDR2 is SMNVEV (reference sequence). The CDR3 contains 13 residues. CDR3 loop: CASGGTLYNELFF. The CDR3 DNA sequence: TGTGCCAGCGGGGGGACACTCTACAATGAGCTGTTCTTC.

The chain combines TRBV11-2 with TRBJ2-3; the match to TRBD2 covers 9 bases. This CDR3 contains 17 residues. Trimming removed 2 bases from V and 4 bases from J; junction bases left unmatched: 10. The germline V gene has CDR1 SGHAT and CDR2 FQNNGV. Here the CDR3 DNA reads TGTGCCAGCAGCTTAATCGGCGCGGGAGGGCTCGCAGATACGCAGTATTTT. Translated: CASSLIGAGGLADTQYF.

The chain joins TRBV2 to TRBJ2-1, with TRBD2 identical over 9 bases. The CDR3 contains 13 residues. V gave up 6 bases and J gave up 6 bases; unmatched junction bases: 3. CDR1 SNHLY and CDR2 FYNNEI come from the germline V gene. The CDR3 DNA is TGTGCCAGCAGAGGGACTAGCTTCAATGAGCAGTTCTTC. Translation: CASRGTSFNEQFF.

The rearrangement links TRBV6-2 or TRBV6-3 to TRBJ2-3, with TRBD2 matching 13 bases. V was pared by 3 bases and J by 5 bases, with 20 bases of the junction left unmatched. Germline CDR1 is MNHEY and CDR2 is SVGEGT. This CDR3 region has 21 residues. CDR3 in DNA: TGTGCCAGCAGTTATTCCGCTTGGACTAGCGGGAGTTTCTCGCCGGGAGATACGCAGTATTTT. Translation gives CASSYSAWTSGSFSPGDTQYF.

The chain has TRBV25-1 and TRBJ1-4; a possible D gene is TRBD1 (5 bases). The V end lost 1 base, the J end lost 7 bases, and 13 bases lay between the germline ends. This CDR3 has 15 residues. Germline loops: CDR1 MGHDK, CDR2 SYGVNS. The CDR3 reads CASSEFRGGIEKLFF. DNA of the CDR3: TGTGCCAGCAGTGAATTCCGCGGGGGAATTGAAAAACTGTTTTTT.

This clonotype was seen repeatedly, ten times or more. V gene TRBV7-4 combines with J gene TRBJ2-7, with 7 bases lining up with TRBD1. J lost 6 bases, V lost 4 bases, and 6 bases had no gene match. Germline V gene lookup returns CDR1 SGHVT and CDR2 SQSDAQ. CDR3 length: 13 residues. CDR3 bases: TGTGCCAGCAGCTCCCTGACAGGGACCGAGCAGTACTTC. It translates to CASSSLTGTEQYF.

This clonotype came up many times. This rearrangement joins TRBV7-8 to TRBJ2-1; possibly TRBD1 for D (7 bases). The germline CDR1 and CDR2 sequences are SGHVS and FQNEAQ. Between the trimmed V and J ends, which lost 6 bases and 8 bases, there was a span of 23 bases. The CDR3 is made up of 16 amino acids. The chain's CDR3 is CASSNTGAGIWDEQFF. In DNA form, the CDR3 reads TGTGCCAGCAGTAATACAGGGGCGGGGATTTGGGATGAGCAGTTCTTC.

J is TRBJ2-7 and V is TRBV2, with 10 bases matching TRBD1. Germline-derived CDR1 and CDR2 are SNHLY and FYNNEI. The CDR3 contains 14 residues. V gave up 7 bases and J gave up 4 bases; unmatched junction bases: 7. CDR3 protein: CASTTRTGGYEQYF. Written as DNA, the CDR3 is TGTGCCAGCACTACAAGGACAGGGGGGTACGAGCAGTACTTC.

J is TRBJ1-4 and V is TRBV6-5, with D maybe TRBD1 (5 bases). The CDR3 extends over 14 amino acids. Trimming shortened V by 8 bases and J by 3 bases, and 13 bases separated the two germline ends. Germline V gene data show CDR1 as MNHEY and CDR2 as SVGAGI. The CDR3 DNA follows: TGTGCCAGCGGCAGGCGGGGCTCTAATGAAAAACTGTTTTTT. Its protein is CASGRRGSNEKLFF.

This clonotype appeared many times. This chain links TRBV15 with TRBJ2-7; 9 bases fit TRBD1. This CDR3 has 16 residues. Trimming removed 0 bases from V and 5 bases from J; junction bases left unmatched: 8. Germline V gene data show CDR1 as LNHNV and CDR2 as YYDKDF (reference sequence). The DNA of the CDR3 is TGTGCCACCAGCAGAGACACCGGGACAGGGTTACACGAGCAGTACTTC. Its translation: CATSRDTGTGLHEQYF.

V usage is TRBV5-1 and J usage is TRBJ2-1; 13 bases match TRBD2. Trimming took 3 bases from V and 1 from J; bases not matched to a gene: 7. This CDR3 has 18 amino acids. The V gene's germline CDR1 is SGHRS and CDR2 YFSETQ. CDR3 in DNA: TGCGCCAGCAGCTCTCCGACTAGCGGGGGGAATTCCTACAATGAGCAGTTCTTC. It translates to CASSSPTSGGNSYNEQFF.

The chain uses TRBV7-6 and TRBJ2-1; the D gene is possibly TRBD2 (6 bases). This CDR3 has 15 amino acids. Looked up from germline, CDR1 is SGHVS and CDR2 is FNYEAQ. The V end was cut by 5 bases, the J end by 6 bases, with 17 bases between. The chain's CDR3 is CASSPPGRPGNEQFF. CDR3 coding DNA: TGTGCCAGCAGCCCCCCAGGGAGGCCGGGCAATGAGCAGTTCTTC.

The J gene is TRBJ1-1, the V gene TRBV27; D is possibly TRBD1 (6 bases). Germline V gene data show CDR1 as MNHEY and CDR2 as SMNVEV (reference sequence). The V end lost 0 bases, the J end lost 4 bases, and 15 bases lay between the germline ends. The CDR3 length is 16 residues. CDR3 residues: CASSLSLRGTGTEAFF. The CDR3, as DNA: TGTGCCAGCAGTTTATCCCTCAGGGGCACAGGCACTGAAGCTTTCTTT.